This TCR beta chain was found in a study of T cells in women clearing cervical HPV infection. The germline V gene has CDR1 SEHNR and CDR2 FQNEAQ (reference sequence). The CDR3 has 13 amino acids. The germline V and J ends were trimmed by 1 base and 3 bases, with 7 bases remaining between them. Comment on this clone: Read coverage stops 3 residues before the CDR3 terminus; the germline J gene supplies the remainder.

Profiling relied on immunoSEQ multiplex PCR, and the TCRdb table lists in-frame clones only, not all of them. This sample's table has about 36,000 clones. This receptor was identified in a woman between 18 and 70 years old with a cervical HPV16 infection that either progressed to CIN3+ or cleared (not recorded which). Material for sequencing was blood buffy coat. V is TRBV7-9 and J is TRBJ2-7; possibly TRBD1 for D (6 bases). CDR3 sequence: CASSLGRGYEQYF. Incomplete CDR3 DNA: TGTGCCAGCAGCTTAGGCAGGGGCTACGAG.